These 20 T cell receptor beta chains share one sample of origin, sequenced in a study of early T cells in non-severe SARS-CoV-2 infection. TCRdb passed the 5' RACE reads through MiXCR, listing each CDR3 protein once. The sample yields fewer than 60,000 distinct CDR3 sequences, roughly 8.8% seen once. Source material: whole blood. All receptors derive from an adult who was a healthcare worker with PCR-confirmed SARS-CoV-2 infection or an uninfected control (not recorded which).

This clonotype was counted between two and nine times. The rearrangement joins TRBV11-2 to TRBJ2-3; 7 bases map to TRBD2. The CDR3 has 15 residues. Germline trimming cut 1 base from V and 5 bases from J; bases unmatched to any gene: 6. Germline CDR1 reads SGHAT; CDR2 reads FQNNGV. In DNA form, the CDR3 reads TGTGCCAGCAGCTTAGCCGGGAGGCGGAGAGATACGCAGTATTTT. Amino acids: CASSLAGRRRDTQYF. Looking up the rest from reference TRBV11-2 and TRBJ2-3 gives the full variable domain: EAGVAQSPRYKIIEKRQSVAFWCNPISGHATLYWYQQILGQGPKLLIQFQNNGVVDDSQLPKDRFSAERLKGVDSTLKIQPAKLEDSAVYLCASSLAGRRRDTQYFGPGTRLTVL.

Comments on this clonotype: A clone one base away is much larger, so this may be a read error. The rearrangement links TRBV6-2 or TRBV6-3 to TRBJ2-2, with D maybe TRBD1 (6 bases). The length of the CDR3 is 17 residues. Germline V gives CDR1 MNHEY, CDR2 SVGEGT. This chain's CDR3 is CASSYLGTGQFTGKLFF. In DNA, the CDR3 is TGTGCCAGCAGTTACTTAGGAACCGGACAGTTCACCGGGAAGCTGTTTTTT.

The J gene is TRBJ2-3, the V gene TRBV7-6, with no clear D. The germline V gene has CDR1 SGHVS and CDR2 FNYEAQ. The CDR3 consists of 14 residues. V lost 5 bases and J lost 2, with 11 bases in between. The CDR3 DNA reads TGTGCCAGCAGCCCCGGTGGAGTCACAGATACGCAGTATTTT. This sequence encodes CASSPGGVTDTQYF.

This clonotype was found many times. J is TRBJ2-3 and V is TRBV20-1; 13 bases are a match to TRBD2. The germline V gene has CDR1 DFQATT and CDR2 SNEGSKA (reference sequence). The CDR3 consists of 15 residues. V shed 4 bases, J shed 5 bases, and the junction held 6 bases outside the gene matches. In DNA form, the CDR3 reads TGCAGTGCTACAGACGGACTAGCGGGAGTAGATACGCAGTATTTT. This translates into CSATDGLAGVDTQYF.

The chain joins TRBV29-1 to TRBJ2-7, with 14 bases that match TRBD2. The germline gives CDR1 SQVTM, CDR2 ANQGSEA. The trim removed 6 bases at V and 7 bases at J, leaving 20 bases unmatched. The CDR3 is 18 amino acids. CDR3 protein: CSVAPPGTSGSASGEQYF. The DNA of the CDR3 is TGCAGCGTAGCTCCACCCGGGACTAGCGGGAGTGCCTCGGGGGAGCAGTACTTC.

This clonotype was counted between two and nine times. DNA of the CDR3: TGCAGCGGGGGGACAGCCAATGAGCAGTTCTTC. Translating it yields CSGGTANEQFF. The chain recombines TRBV29-1 with TRBJ2-1, with 7 bases aligning to TRBD1. Germline V gene sequence: CDR1 SQVTM, CDR2 ANQGSEA. V dropped 7 bases and J dropped 6; count of bases not matched to a gene: 3. The CDR3 is 11 amino acids.

This clonotype was observed many times. The V gene is TRBV28, the J gene TRBJ2-7, with TRBD2 matching over 7 bases. Germline CDR1 is MDHEN and CDR2 is SYDVKM. V lost 6 bases, J lost 6 bases, and 11 bases stayed unmatched. CDR3 length: 14 residues. In DNA, the CDR3 is TGTGCCAGCAGCCCCCACCAACTAGCGCGCGAGCAGTACTTC. This codes for CASSPHQLAREQYF. The full variable domain, in which reference TRBV28 and TRBJ2-7 provide the parts outside the CDR3, is DVKVTQSSRYLVKRTGEKVFLECVQDMDHENMFWYRQDPGLGLRLIYFSYDVKMKEKGDIPEGYSVSREKKERFSLILESASTNQTSMYLCASSPHQLAREQYFGPGTRLTVT.

This clonotype was observed once. The gene calls are TRBV6-2 or TRBV6-3 and TRBJ2-1, with D possibly matching TRBD2 (5 bases). CDR1 is MNHEY and CDR2 is SVGEGT in the germline V gene. This CDR3 has 13 amino acids. V lost 5 bases and J 3 bases, leaving 8 bases between the germline ends. As DNA, the CDR3 is TGTGCCAGCAGTCCCGGGGACTACAATGAGCAGTTCTTC. Translating gives CASSPGDYNEQFF.

This clonotype was recorded many times. V gene TRBV20-1 combines with J gene TRBJ2-1, with 8 bases matching TRBD2. The CDR3 has 15 residues. Germline V gene sequence: CDR1 DFQATT, CDR2 SNEGSKA (reference sequence). Unmatched junction bases numbered 11, after V lost 5 bases and J lost 5 bases. CDR3 region: CSASLTSGLHNEQFF. In DNA form, the CDR3 reads TGCAGTGCTTCCTTAACTAGCGGACTTCACAATGAGCAGTTCTTC.

This clonotype was counted ten times or more. The chain couples TRBV20-1 to TRBJ2-3, with 15 bases identical to TRBD2. Germline assignment: CDR1 DFQATT and CDR2 SNEGSKA (reference sequence). Trimming at V came to 6 bases and at J to 2 bases, leaving 15 bases not matched to a gene. The CDR3 covers 19 residues. CDR3 region: CSASPGLAGGGGATDTQYF. The CDR3 coding sequence is TGCAGTGCGAGTCCGGGACTAGCGGGAGGTGGTGGGGCCACAGATACGCAGTATTTT.

This clonotype was detected ten times or more. The rearrangement joins TRBV6-2 or TRBV6-3 to TRBJ2-1; 9 bases agree with TRBD2. Germline V gene sequence: CDR1 MNHEY, CDR2 SVGEGT. The length of the CDR3 is 16 residues. V trimming: 0 bases; J trimming: 4 bases; junction bases outside the gene matches: 4. This CDR3 is CASSYSGLAGYNEQFF. The DNA of the CDR3 is TGTGCCAGCAGTTACTCCGGCCTAGCGGGGTACAATGAGCAGTTCTTC.

The chain uses TRBV6-5 and TRBJ1-1; maybe TRBD1 (5 bases). Per the germline V gene, CDR1 is MNHEY and CDR2 is SVGAGI. The length of the CDR3 is 15 residues. V shed 5 bases and J shed 0 bases, with 13 bases lying between them. The CDR3 sequence: CASSHRDFLNTEAFF. CDR3 coding DNA: TGTGCCAGCAGTCACCGGGACTTCCTGAACACTGAAGCTTTCTTT.

CDR3 sequence reads: CASSPLMNTEAFF. The CDR3 DNA is TGTGCCAGCAGCCCGCTCATGAACACTGAAGCTTTCTTT. This chain uses TRBV11-1 with TRBJ1-1; D unclear. V was pared by 5 bases and J by 0 bases, with 7 bases between. The length of the CDR3 is 13 residues. Germline values: CDR1 SGHAT, CDR2 FQDESV (reference sequence).

This clonotype was detected only a few times. This rearrangement joins TRBV7-8 to TRBJ2-1, with a tentative D call TRBD2 (6 bases). This CDR3 region has 11 residues. The V gene lost 7 bases and the J gene lost 6 bases, with 7 bases spanning the gap. Germline V gene data show CDR1 as SGHVS and CDR2 as FQNEAQ. The CDR3 is CASMGGNEQFF. CDR3 nucleotides: TGTGCCAGCATGGGGGGCAATGAGCAGTTCTTC.

This clonotype has a handful of counts. V gene TRBV5-4 combines with J gene TRBJ2-1; D is unresolved. The CDR3 covers 14 residues. Trimming removed 4 bases from V and 7 bases from J, with 15 bases in between. Germline assignment: CDR1 SGHNT and CDR2 YYREEE (reference sequence). The CDR3 bases are TGTGCCAGCAGCGGGCAGGCCGTTGGTAATGAGCAGTTCTTC. Protein sequence: CASSGQAVGNEQFF.

In this sample, this clonotype turned up many times. The rearrangement joins TRBV6-2 or TRBV6-3 to TRBJ2-3; no definite D call. Trimming took off 6 bases at V and 2 bases at J, with 9 bases between the two ends. CDR3 size: 13 residues. In germline, CDR1 is MNHEY, CDR2 SVGEGT. The CDR3 DNA reads as TGTGCCAGCAGCCTAGTGGTCACAGATACGCAGTATTTT. This sequence encodes CASSLVVTDTQYF.

This clonotype has at least ten counts. J is TRBJ1-3 and V is TRBV2; D is ambiguous. Trimming shortened V by 5 bases and J by 3 bases, and 5 bases separated the two germline ends. The CDR3 sequence is 12 residues long. Germline CDR1 is SNHLY and CDR2 is FYNNEI. CDR3 residues: CASSPGGNTIYF. CDR3 DNA: TGTGCCAGCAGTCCCGGTGGAAACACCATATATTTT. The full variable domain, completed using reference TRBV2 and TRBJ1-3, is EPEVTQTPSHQVTQMGQEVILRCVPISNHLYFYWYRQILGQKVEFLVSFYNNEISEKSEIFDDQFSVERPDGSNFTLKIRSTKLEDSAMYFCASSPGGNTIYFGEGSWLTVV.

Ten or more counts support this clonotype. The chain couples TRBV29-1 to TRBJ2-1; maybe TRBD2 (5 bases). Germline V gene data show CDR1 as SQVTM and CDR2 as ANQGSEA. Trimming cost V 0 bases and J 7 bases, with 10 bases left between them. There are 13 residues in the CDR3. DNA of the CDR3: TGCAGCGTTGAAGATACAAGAGGGAATGAGCAGTTCTTC. It encodes CSVEDTRGNEQFF.

The chain joins TRBV28 to TRBJ2-3; 13 bases match TRBD2. The CDR3 contains 16 residues. Germline CDR1 reads MDHEN; CDR2 reads SYDVKM. V lost 6 bases, J lost 2 bases, and 5 bases stayed unmatched. The chain's CDR3 is CASSTSGRAVTDTQYF. The CDR3 DNA reads as TGTGCCAGCAGCACTAGCGGGAGGGCCGTCACAGATACGCAGTATTTT.

The chain joins TRBV28 to TRBJ1-5, with 11 positions matching TRBD1. Germline CDR1 reads MDHEN; CDR2 reads SYDVKM. CDR3 length equals 16 residues. Trimming took 4 bases from V and 5 from J; bases not matched to a gene: 7. DNA of the CDR3: TGTGCCAGCAGTTCCCCCGGGACAGGGGGTCATCAGCCCCAGCATTTT. It translates to CASSSPGTGGHQPQHF.